Listed below are T cell receptor beta chains from one sample, sequenced in a study of Tregs in tolerant kidney transplant recipients. The repertoire was sequenced with immunoSEQ multiplex PCR; TCRdb's copy has only in-frame clones and lacks some. The sample shows more than 90,000 clones, around 94% of them seen only once. The sequencing input was CD4+ T cells from blood. The receptors derive from a human donor in good health. CDR3s include the opening cysteine and the closing phenylalanine or tryptophan. The D gene is left open where the match is weak. Rows may omit the clone size; those that give it use once, few, many or a size class.

v_call,d_call,j_call,clone_size,cdr3_aa,cdr3_nt
TRBV6-5,TRBD1,TRBJ2-4,-,CASRDRVPKNIQYF,TGTGCCAGCAGGGACAGGGTCCCCAAAAACATTCAGTACTTC
TRBV7-3,TRBD1,TRBJ1-2,-,CASSLPASQGEDYGYTF,TGTGCCAGCAGCTTACCCGCCTCCCAGGGGGAGGACTATGGCTACACCTTC
TRBV10-2,-,TRBJ2-5,-,CASSAQGAGGRTQYF,TGCGCCAGCAGTGCCCAGGGGGCGGGGGGGAGGACCCAGTACTTC
TRBV6-5,TRBD2,TRBJ2-5,-,CASSYQTSGQETQYF,TGTGCCAGCAGTTACCAGACTAGCGGGCAAGAGACCCAGTACTTC
TRBV18,-,TRBJ1-3,-,CASSSGGGGNTIYF,TGTGCCAGCTCATCCGGGGGCGGTGGAAACACCATATATTTT
TRBV5-1,-,TRBJ2-5,-,CASSLVVSRPETQYF,TGCGCCAGCAGCTTGGTAGTCTCTAGACCAGAGACCCAGTACTTC
TRBV5-8,-,TRBJ1-4,-,CASSLGQVANEKLFF,TGTGCCAGCAGCTTAGGGCAGGTGGCTAATGAAAAACTGTTTTTT
TRBV11-3,-,TRBJ2-2,-,CASSLRGTGELFF,TGTGCCAGCAGCCTTCGAGGGACCGGGGAGCTGTTTTTT
TRBV5-1,-,TRBJ2-7,once,CASSLAADSVYEQYF,TGCGCCAGCAGCTTGGCCGCCGACAGCGTCTACGAGCAGTACTTC
TRBV7-9,-,TRBJ2-6,-,CASSFIGAGTNVLTF,TGTGCCAGCAGCTTCATCGGGGCTGGGACCAACGTCCTGACTTTC
TRBV6-5,-,TRBJ2-1,-,CASSSPGLVNNEQFF,TGTGCCAGCAGCTCCCCGGGACTCGTTAACAATGAGCAGTTCTTC
TRBV19,TRBD2,TRBJ2-1,-,CASSRTSASSYNEQFF,TGTGCCAGTAGTAGGACTAGCGCCAGCTCCTACAATGAGCAGTTCTTC
TRBV7-9,-,TRBJ1-1,-,CASSPGTQAFF,TGTGCCAGCAGCCCCGGGACCCAAGCTTTCTTT
TRBV7-6,TRBD1,TRBJ1-3,-,CASSLASTGDGNTIYF,TGTGCCAGCAGCTTAGCCTCGACAGGGGATGGAAACACCATATATTTT
TRBV10-1,-,TRBJ2-1,-,CASSEKILGPSSYNEQFF,TGCGCCAGCAGTGAAAAAATCCTCGGACCCTCATCCTACAATGAGCAGTTCTTC
TRBV10-1,TRBD2,TRBJ2-3,-,CASSGGTSGGAATQYF,TGCGCCAGCAGTGGCGGGACTAGCGGGGGGGCGGCTACGCAGTATTTT
TRBV18,-,TRBJ2-2,-,CASSPGVTRELFF,TGTGCCAGCTCACCAGGGGTTACCCGGGAGCTGTTTTTT
TRBV14,-,TRBJ1-2,-,CASSQEGRANYGYTF,TGTGCCAGCAGCCAAGAGGGGAGGGCGAACTATGGCTACACCTTC
TRBV6-5,TRBD2,TRBJ2-3,-,CASSYYAGGQVTQYF,TGTGCCAGCAGTTATTACGCGGGGGGGCAGGTTACGCAGTATTTT
TRBV19,-,TRBJ2-7,-,CASSIPRGSGYEQYF,TGTGCCAGTAGTATTCCTCGCGGGTCGGGATACGAGCAGTACTTC
TRBV27,-,TRBJ2-2,once,CASSPTRVLFTGELFF,TGTGCCAGCAGCCCCACGCGGGTCTTGTTCACCGGGGAGCTGTTTTTT
TRBV7-9,-,TRBJ1-2,-,CASSYLTLGNGYTF,TGTGCCAGCAGCTACCTTACCCTTGGAAATGGCTACACCTTC
TRBV6-6,-,TRBJ1-5,-,CASSTLGGGNQPQHF,TGTGCCAGCAGTACCCTTGGAGGGGGGAATCAGCCCCAGCATTTT
TRBV11-1,-,TRBJ2-5,-,CASSHSPEETQYF,TGTGCCAGCAGCCATTCCCCTGAAGAGACCCAGTACTTC
TRBV7-9,TRBD1,TRBJ2-7,-,CASSSARGPYEQYF,TGTGCCAGCAGCTCGGCGAGGGGGCCCTACGAGCAGTACTTC
TRBV6-1,-,TRBJ2-4,-,CASRQGVVAKNIQYF,TGTGCCAGCAGGCAGGGAGTTGTGGCCAAAAACATTCAGTACTTC
TRBV6-1,TRBD2,TRBJ2-7,-,CASSLAGQYIYEQYF,TGTGCCAGCAGCCTAGCGGGACAGTATATTTACGAGCAGTACTTC
TRBV6-6,TRBD1,TRBJ1-1,-,CASSFRGTGSGTEAFF,TGTGCCAGCAGTTTTAGAGGGACAGGGTCGGGCACTGAAGCTTTCTTT
TRBV21-1,-,TRBJ1-1,-,CASSKRSEHMNTEAFF,TGTGCCAGCAGCAAAAGGTCCGAACATATGAACACTGAAGCTTTCTTT
TRBV7-9,-,TRBJ1-1,-,CASDPGSQRTEAFF,TGTGCCAGCGATCCGGGCTCCCAGCGCACTGAAGCTTTCTTT
TRBV19,-,TRBJ2-3,-,CASSIATGPRVDTQYF,TGTGCCAGTAGTATAGCGACAGGTCCTAGGGTAGATACGCAGTATTTT
TRBV5-8,-,TRBJ2-7,-,CASTHGDSRDEQYF,TGTGCCAGCACCCATGGGGATTCTAGGGACGAGCAGTACTTC
TRBV5-1,-,TRBJ2-2,-,CASSLDPVDSSWGTGELFF,TGCGCCAGCAGCTTGGATCCGGTTGATTCGAGTTGGGGCACCGGGGAGCTGTTTTTT
TRBV2,-,TRBJ2-3,-,CASSEDRGSADTQYF,TGTGCCAGCAGTGAAGATAGAGGTAGCGCAGATACGCAGTATTTT
TRBV7-2,-,TRBJ2-5,-,CASSLGKSARETQYF,TGTGCCAGCAGCTTGGGAAAAAGCGCCCGGGAGACCCAGTACTTC
TRBV6-5,TRBD1,TRBJ2-5,-,CASTVDRGQGETQYF,TGTGCCAGCACCGTGGACAGGGGGCAGGGAGAGACCCAGTACTTC
TRBV7-8,-,TRBJ1-5,-,CASSLGTAQHF,TGTGCCAGCAGCCTTGGTACCGCCCAGCATTTT
TRBV29-1,-,TRBJ1-6,-,CSTPTQGPGSPLHF,TGCAGCACCCCAACACAGGGACCGGGATCACCCCTCCACTTT
TRBV18,TRBD1,TRBJ1-1,-,CASSPQGAENTEAFF,TGTGCCAGCTCACCACAGGGGGCTGAGAACACTGAAGCTTTCTTT
TRBV7-3,-,TRBJ2-2,-,CASSRSATGELFF,TGTGCCAGCAGCCGGTCGGCAACCGGGGAGCTGTTTTTT
TRBV7-8,-,TRBJ1-1,-,CASRGTRASTEAFF,TGTGCCAGCAGAGGGACCAGGGCTAGCACTGAAGCTTTCTTT
TRBV25-1,TRBD2,TRBJ2-2,-,CASSTPSGGNTGELFF,TGTGCCAGCAGTACTCCTAGCGGGGGGAACACCGGGGAGCTGTTTTTT
TRBV18,-,TRBJ2-7,-,CASSPNTGREQYF,TGTGCCAGCTCACCTAATACAGGGAGGGAGCAGTACTTC
TRBV18,TRBD1,TRBJ1-2,few,CASSGQGYGYTF,TGTGCCAGCTCAGGACAGGGCTATGGCTACACCTTC
TRBV28,TRBD1,TRBJ1-2,-,CASRPGQEVYGYTF,TGTGCCAGCAGACCCGGACAGGAAGTCTATGGCTACACCTTC
TRBV27,TRBD2,TRBJ2-5,-,CASSLYGGGEKTQYF,TGTGCCAGCAGTTTATATGGCGGGGGGGAGAAGACCCAGTACTTC
TRBV6-5,-,TRBJ2-7,-,CASSYSASPSYEQYF,TGTGCCAGCAGTTACTCGGCGAGTCCGTCCTACGAGCAGTACTTC
TRBV5-5,TRBD2,TRBJ2-1,-,CASSYSLAGGLNEQFF,TGTGCCAGCAGCTATTCACTAGCGGGAGGACTCAATGAGCAGTTCTTC
TRBV19,TRBD2,TRBJ2-1,-,CASSIAERELGSEQFF,TGTGCCAGTAGTATAGCGGAGCGGGAGTTGGGGTCGGAGCAGTTCTTC
TRBV6-6,-,TRBJ1-3,-,CASSYSRGPGNTIYF,TGTGCCAGCAGTTACTCGAGGGGCCCCGGAAACACCATATATTTT
TRBV5-8,-,TRBJ1-2,-,CASSLQGRQGYGYTF,TGTGCCAGCAGCTTGCAGGGGCGGCAGGGCTATGGCTACACCTTC
TRBV7-9,TRBD1,TRBJ1-1,-,CASTPGTGRAEAFF,TGTGCCAGCACCCCCGGGACAGGAAGGGCTGAAGCTTTCTTT
TRBV19,TRBD1,TRBJ2-7,-,CASSIGGDRAAYEQYF,TGTGCCAGTAGTATAGGAGGGGACAGGGCGGCCTACGAGCAGTACTTC
TRBV5-1,-,TRBJ1-2,-,CASSLGGDRLGYTF,TGCGCCAGCAGCCTCGGAGGGGACCGCCTTGGCTACACCTTC
TRBV7-7,-,TRBJ2-1,-,CASSFSRGDEQFF,TGTGCTAGCAGCTTCTCTAGGGGGGATGAGCAGTTCTTC
TRBV6-1,TRBD2,TRBJ2-7,-,CASSPSGLSYEQYF,TGTGCCAGCAGTCCTAGCGGGCTATCCTACGAGCAGTACTTC
TRBV5-6,-,TRBJ2-7,-,CASSLPPYEQYF,TGTGCCAGCAGCTTGCCCCCCTACGAGCAGTACTTC